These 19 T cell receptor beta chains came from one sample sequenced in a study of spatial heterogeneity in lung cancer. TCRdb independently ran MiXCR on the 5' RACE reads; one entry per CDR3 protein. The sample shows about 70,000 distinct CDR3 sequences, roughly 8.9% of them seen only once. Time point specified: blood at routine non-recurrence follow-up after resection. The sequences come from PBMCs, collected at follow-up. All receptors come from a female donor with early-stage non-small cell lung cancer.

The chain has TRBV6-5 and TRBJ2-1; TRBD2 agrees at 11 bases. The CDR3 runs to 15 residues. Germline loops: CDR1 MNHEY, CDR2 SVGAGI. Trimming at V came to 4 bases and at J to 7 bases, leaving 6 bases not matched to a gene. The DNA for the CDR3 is TGTGCCAGCAGTTCTCGGGTAGCGGGAGGGAATGAGCAGTTCTTC. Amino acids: CASSSRVAGGNEQFF.

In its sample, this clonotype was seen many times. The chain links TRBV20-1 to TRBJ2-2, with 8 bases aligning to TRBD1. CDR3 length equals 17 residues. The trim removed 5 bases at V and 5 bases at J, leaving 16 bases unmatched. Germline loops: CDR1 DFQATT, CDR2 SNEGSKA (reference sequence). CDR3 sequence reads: CSARPNDRTGWTGELFF. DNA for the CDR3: TGCAGTGCTCGTCCTAACGACAGGACAGGGTGGACCGGGGAGCTGTTTTTT.

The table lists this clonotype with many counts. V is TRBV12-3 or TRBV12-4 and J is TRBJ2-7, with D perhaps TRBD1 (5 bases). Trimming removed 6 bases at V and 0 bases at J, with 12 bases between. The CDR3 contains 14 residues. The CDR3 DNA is TGTGCCAGCAGCCCTCTAGGGGTCTCCTACGAGCAGTACTTC. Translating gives CASSPLGVSYEQYF.

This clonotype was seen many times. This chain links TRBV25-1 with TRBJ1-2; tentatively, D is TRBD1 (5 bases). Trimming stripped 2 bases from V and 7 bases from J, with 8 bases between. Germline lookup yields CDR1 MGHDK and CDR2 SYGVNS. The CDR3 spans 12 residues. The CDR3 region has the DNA TGTGCCAGCAGTGAAGGGGGTAGTGGCTACACCTTC. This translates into CASSEGGSGYTF.

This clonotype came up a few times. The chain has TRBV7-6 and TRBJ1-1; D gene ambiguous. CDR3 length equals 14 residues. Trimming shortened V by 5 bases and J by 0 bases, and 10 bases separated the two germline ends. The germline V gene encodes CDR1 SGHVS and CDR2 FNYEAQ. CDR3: CASSPRLMNTEAFF. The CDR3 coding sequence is TGTGCCAGCAGCCCCAGACTGATGAACACTGAAGCTTTCTTT.

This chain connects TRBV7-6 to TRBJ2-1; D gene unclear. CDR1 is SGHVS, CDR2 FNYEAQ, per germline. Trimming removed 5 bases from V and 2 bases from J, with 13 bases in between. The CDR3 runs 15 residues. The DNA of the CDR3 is TGTGCCAGCAGCACTGGACCCGATCCCTACAATGAGCAGTTCTTC. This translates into CASSTGPDPYNEQFF.

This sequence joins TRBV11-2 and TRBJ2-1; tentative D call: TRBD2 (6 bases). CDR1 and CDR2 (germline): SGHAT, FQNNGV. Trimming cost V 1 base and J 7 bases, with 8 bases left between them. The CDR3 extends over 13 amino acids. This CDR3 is CASSLVGGNEQFF. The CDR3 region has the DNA TGTGCCAGCAGCTTAGTTGGGGGGAATGAGCAGTTCTTC.

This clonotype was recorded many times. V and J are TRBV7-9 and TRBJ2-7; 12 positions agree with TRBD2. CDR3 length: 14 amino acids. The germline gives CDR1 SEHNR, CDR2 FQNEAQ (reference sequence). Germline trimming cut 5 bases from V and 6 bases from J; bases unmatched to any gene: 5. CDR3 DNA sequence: TGTGCCAGCAGCGCTAGCGGGAGGGCCGGCGAGCAGTACTTC. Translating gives CASSASGRAGEQYF.

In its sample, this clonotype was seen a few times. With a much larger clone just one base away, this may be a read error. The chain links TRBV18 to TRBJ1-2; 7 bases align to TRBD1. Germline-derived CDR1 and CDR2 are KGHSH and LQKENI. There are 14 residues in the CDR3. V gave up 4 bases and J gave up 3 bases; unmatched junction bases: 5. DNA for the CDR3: TGTGCCAGCTCACAAGGACAGGTCGACTATGGCTACACCTTC. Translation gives CASSQGQVDYGYTF. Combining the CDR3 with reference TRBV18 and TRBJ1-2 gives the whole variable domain NAGVMQNPRHLVRRRGQEARLRCSPMKGHSHVYWYRQLPEEGLKFMVYLQKENIIDESGMPKERFSAEFPKEGPSILRIQQVVRGDSAAYFCASSQGQVDYGYTFGSGTRLTVV.

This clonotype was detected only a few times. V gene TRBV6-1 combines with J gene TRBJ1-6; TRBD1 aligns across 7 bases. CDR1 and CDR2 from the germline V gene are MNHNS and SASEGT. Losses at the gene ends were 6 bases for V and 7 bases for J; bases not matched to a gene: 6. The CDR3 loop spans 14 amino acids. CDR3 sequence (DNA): TGTGCCAGCAGGACGACAGGGTTGAATTCACCCCTCCACTTT. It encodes CASRTTGLNSPLHF.

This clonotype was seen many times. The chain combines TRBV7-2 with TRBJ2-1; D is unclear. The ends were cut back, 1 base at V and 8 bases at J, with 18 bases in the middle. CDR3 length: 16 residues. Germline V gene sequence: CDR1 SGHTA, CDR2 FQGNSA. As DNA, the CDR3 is TGTGCCAGCAGCTTAGTAGGAACCGCCCTGGCCCATGAGCAGTTCTTC. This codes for CASSLVGTALAHEQFF.

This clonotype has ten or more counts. In DNA, the CDR3 is TGTGCCTGGAGTGACGACAGAGACTTCGGTAATAGACTGTTTTTT. This encodes CAWSDDRDFGNRLFF. This sequence joins TRBV30 and TRBJ1-4; D might be TRBD1 (5 bases). CDR1 and CDR2 from the germline V gene are GTSNPN and SVGIG (reference sequence). V was trimmed by 1 base and J by 13 bases, leaving 22 bases between them. The CDR3 runs 15 residues. Drawing the rest from reference TRBV30 and TRBJ1-4, the complete variable domain is SQTIHQWPATLVQPVGSPLSLECTVEGTSNPNLYWYRQAAGRGLQLLFYSVGIGQISSEVPQNLSASRPQDRQFILSSKKLLLSDSGFYLCAWSDDRDFGNRLFFGSGTQLSVL.

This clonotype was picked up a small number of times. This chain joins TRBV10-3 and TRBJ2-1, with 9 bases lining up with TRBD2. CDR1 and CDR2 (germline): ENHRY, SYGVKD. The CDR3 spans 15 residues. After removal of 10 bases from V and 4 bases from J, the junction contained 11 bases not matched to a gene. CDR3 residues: CATAFGAGGYNEQFF. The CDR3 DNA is TGTGCCACGGCCTTTGGGGCGGGGGGGTACAATGAGCAGTTCTTC.

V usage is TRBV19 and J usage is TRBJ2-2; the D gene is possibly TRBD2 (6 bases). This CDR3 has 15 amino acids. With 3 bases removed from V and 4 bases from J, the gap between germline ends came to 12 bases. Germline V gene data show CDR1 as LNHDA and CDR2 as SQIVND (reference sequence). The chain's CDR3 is CASSIQEEGTGELFF. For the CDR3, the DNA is TGTGCCAGTAGTATTCAGGAGGAGGGCACCGGGGAGCTGTTTTTT.

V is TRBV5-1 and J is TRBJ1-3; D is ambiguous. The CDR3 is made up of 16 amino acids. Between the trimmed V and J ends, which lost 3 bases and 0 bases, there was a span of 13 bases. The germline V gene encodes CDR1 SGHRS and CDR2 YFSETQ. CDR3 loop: CASSSRSEDSGNTIYF. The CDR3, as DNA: TGCGCCAGCAGCTCACGATCGGAGGACTCTGGAAACACCATATATTTT.

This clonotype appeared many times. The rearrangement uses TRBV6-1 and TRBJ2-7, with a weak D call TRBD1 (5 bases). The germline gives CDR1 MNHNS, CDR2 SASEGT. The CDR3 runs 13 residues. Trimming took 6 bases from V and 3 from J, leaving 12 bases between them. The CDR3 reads CASRVQESYEQYF. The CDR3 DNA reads TGTGCCAGCAGGGTACAGGAAAGCTACGAGCAGTACTTC.

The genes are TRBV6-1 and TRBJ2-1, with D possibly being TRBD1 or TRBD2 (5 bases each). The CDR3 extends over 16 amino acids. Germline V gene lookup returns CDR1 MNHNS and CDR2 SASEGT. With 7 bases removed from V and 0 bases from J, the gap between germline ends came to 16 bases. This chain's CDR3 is CASIRGTPSSYNEQFF. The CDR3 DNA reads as TGTGCCAGCATACGGGGCACCCCGAGCTCCTACAATGAGCAGTTCTTC.

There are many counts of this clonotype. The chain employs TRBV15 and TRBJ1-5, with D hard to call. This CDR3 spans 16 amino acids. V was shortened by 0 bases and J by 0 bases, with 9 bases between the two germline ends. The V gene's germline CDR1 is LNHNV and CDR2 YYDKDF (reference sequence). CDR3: CATSRDTGYSNQPQHF. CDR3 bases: TGTGCCACCAGCAGAGATACGGGATATAGCAATCAGCCCCAGCATTTT.

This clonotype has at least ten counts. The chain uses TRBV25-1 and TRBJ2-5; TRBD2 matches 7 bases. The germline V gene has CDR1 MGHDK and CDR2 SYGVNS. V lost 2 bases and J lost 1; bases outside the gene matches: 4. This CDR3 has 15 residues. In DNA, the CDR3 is TGTGCCAGCAGTGAAGGCGGGAGCCCCCAAGAGACCCAGTACTTC. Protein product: CASSEGGSPQETQYF.